Described below is a single T cell receptor (beta chain) sequence and its context. The antigen remains undetermined. Every patient had relapsed following autologous stem cell transplantation, and cohorts differed in brentuximab vedotin exposure. The table came from immunoSEQ multiplex PCR; TCRdb's copy has only in-frame clones and leaves some out. This sample has tens of thousands of clones; about 92% occur once, and the top ten carry about 7.6%. This sample is drawn from a study of PD-1 blockade in classical Hodgkin lymphoma. General observations from the study: Individuals who commenced nivolumab within less than 1 year of ASCT were excluded. It was CD4+ TCR diversity, not CD8+, that rose significantly by C4D1. Relapsed/refractory patients reportedly had the lowest baseline TCR diversity, below newly diagnosed patients, who were below healthy donors.

The clonotype was recovered from a human donor with classical Hodgkin lymphoma. This sample comprised peripheral blood mononuclear cells (PBMCs), obtained at baseline.

CDR3 protein: CASSLTRGETQYF. CDR3 coding DNA: TGTGCCAGCAGCTTAACGAGAGGGGAGACCCAGTACTTC. The chain uses TRBV7-6 and TRBJ2-5; D perhaps matches TRBD2 (5 bases). Germline V gene sequence: CDR1 SGHVS, CDR2 FNYEAQ. V gave up 2 bases and J gave up 5 bases, with 9 bases separating them. The length of the CDR3 is 13 residues.